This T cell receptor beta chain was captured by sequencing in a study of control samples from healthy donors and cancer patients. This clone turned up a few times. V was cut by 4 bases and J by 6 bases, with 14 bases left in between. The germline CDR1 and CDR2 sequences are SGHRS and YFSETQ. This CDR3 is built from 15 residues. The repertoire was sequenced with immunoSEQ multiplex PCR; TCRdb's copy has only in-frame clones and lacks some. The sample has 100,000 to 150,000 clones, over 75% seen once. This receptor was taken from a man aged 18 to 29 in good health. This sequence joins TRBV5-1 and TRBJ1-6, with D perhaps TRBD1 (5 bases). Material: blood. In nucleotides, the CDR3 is TGCGCCAGCAGCACCCGGGACGAGTTTAATTCACCCCTCCACTTT. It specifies CASSTRDEFNSPLHF. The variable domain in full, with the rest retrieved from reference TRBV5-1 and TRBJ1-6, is KAGVTQTPRYLIKTRGQQVTLSCSPISGHRSVSWYQQTPGQGLQFLFEYFSETQRNKGNFPGRFSGRQFSNSRSEMNVSTLELGDSALYLCASSTRDEFNSPLHFGNGTRLTVT.